These 18 T cell receptor beta chains came from one sample sequenced in a study of cytomegalovirus exposure and HLA in healthy donors. PCR employed 60 Vbeta and 13 Jbeta primers. Clones were read by immunoSEQ multiplex PCR, and TCRdb kept only the in-frame ones, dropping some. Here the sample spans 100,000 to 150,000 clones, approximately 75% being singletons. The sample comprised PBMCs. The source is a woman aged 45-60 years in good health and CMV-seronegative.

This sequence joins TRBV5-6 and TRBJ2-5, with 7 bases matching TRBD1. The J segment lost 1 base and the V segment lost 7 bases, leaving 7 bases of the junction unmatched. Per germline, CDR1 SGHDT and CDR2 YYEEEE. The CDR3 spans 14 residues. CDR3 in amino acids: CASGWTGPQETQYF. CDR3 sequence (DNA): TGTGCCAGCGGATGGACAGGACCCCAAGAGACCCAGTACTTC.

V gene TRBV18 combines with J gene TRBJ1-1; 8 bases agree with TRBD1. The CDR3 is 14 residues long. The V gene end was trimmed by 3 bases and the J gene end by 4 bases; junction bases not matched to a gene: 4. The V gene's germline CDR1 is KGHSH and CDR2 LQKENI. The CDR3 reads CASSPMDRATEAFF. CDR3 DNA sequence: TGTGCCAGCTCACCGATGGACAGGGCCACTGAAGCTTTCTTT.

This clone is medium-sized (0.01 to 0.1%). The chain is built from TRBV5-4 and TRBJ2-7, with 8 bases fitting TRBD2. V trimming: 4 bases; J trimming: 3 bases; junction bases outside the gene matches: 15. CDR1 SGHNT and CDR2 YYREEE come from the germline V gene (reference sequence). CDR3 length: 17 residues. The CDR3 is CASSPGGAGGFGYEQYF. CDR3 coding DNA: TGTGCCAGCAGCCCGGGGGGGGCGGGAGGTTTCGGCTACGAGCAGTACTTC.

This chain connects TRBV11-2 to TRBJ2-2, with D maybe TRBD2 (6 bases). Germline CDR1 and CDR2: SGHAT and FQNNGV. V was clipped by 5 bases and J by 7 bases, with 8 bases between them. The CDR3 runs to 12 residues. CDR3 in DNA: TGTGCCAGCAGCCAGGGAGGCGGGGAGCTGTTTTTT. Translating it yields CASSQGGGELFF. Filled out from reference TRBV11-2 and TRBJ2-2, the complete variable domain reads EAGVAQSPRYKIIEKRQSVAFWCNPISGHATLYWYQQILGQGPKLLIQFQNNGVVDDSQLPKDRFSAERLKGVDSTLKIQPAKLEDSAVYLCASSQGGGELFFGEGSRLTVL.

The chain links TRBV27 to TRBJ2-7, with TRBD2 as a possible D gene (6 bases). Germline V gene lookup returns CDR1 MNHEY and CDR2 SMNVEV (reference sequence). CDR3 length: 17 amino acids. V gave up 4 bases and J gave up 3 bases, with 22 bases separating them. Written as DNA, the CDR3 is TGTGCCAGCAGTTGCCCCCCTAAACGGGAGTTTTTCTACGAGCAGTACTTC. It codes for CASSCPPKREFFYEQYF.

This chain uses TRBV6-5 with TRBJ1-4; TRBD1 matches at 8 bases. The CDR3 is made up of 15 amino acids. Per germline, CDR1 MNHEY and CDR2 SVGAGI. V shed 7 bases, J shed 8 bases, and the junction held 12 bases outside the gene matches. The DNA of the CDR3 is TGTGCCAGCAAAATAGGACAGGGCAGTAGAGAAAAACTGTTTTTT. Translating gives CASKIGQGSREKLFF.

This clone was seen only once. V usage is TRBV27 and J usage is TRBJ2-7; 9 bases align to TRBD1. The CDR3 loop spans 15 amino acids. V was clipped by 4 bases and J by 2 bases; unmatched bases: 6. Germline V gene sequence: CDR1 MNHEY, CDR2 SMNVEV (reference sequence). The CDR3 region is CASSSPGQGAYEQYF. DNA for the CDR3: TGTGCCAGCAGTTCACCGGGACAGGGAGCCTACGAGCAGTACTTC.

The genes are TRBV6-1 and TRBJ2-1; 8 positions agree with TRBD2. The CDR3 loop spans 15 amino acids. Germline V gives CDR1 MNHNS, CDR2 SASEGT. V shed 4 bases and J 5 bases; nucleotides not matched to a gene: 7. CDR3 nucleotides: TGTGCCAGCAGTGCAAGCGGGAGTGGCCACAATGAGCAGTTCTTC. It specifies CASSASGSGHNEQFF.

This clone was seen only once. The chain couples TRBV6-5 to TRBJ2-1; a possible D gene is TRBD2 (6 bases). CDR1 MNHEY and CDR2 SVGAGI come from the germline V gene. The length of the CDR3 is 16 residues. The V and J ends lost 0 bases and 0 bases respectively, with 9 bases between them. The CDR3 DNA reads TGTGCCAGCAGTTACTCGGAGGGAAGCTCCTACAATGAGCAGTTCTTC. Translated, it gives CASSYSEGSSYNEQFF.

On this clone: This CDR3 is also generated by other DNA sequences in the sample. The chain uses TRBV5-1 and TRBJ2-5; D ambiguous. Trimming stripped 0 bases from V and 5 bases from J, with 8 bases between. The CDR3 runs to 13 residues. The germline gives CDR1 SGHRS, CDR2 YFSETQ. The CDR3, as DNA: TGCGCCAGCAGCTTGGCACCTAAGGAGACCCAGTACTTC. Translating gives CASSLAPKETQYF.

The rearrangement joins TRBV28 to TRBJ2-1; no reliable D call. The germline CDR1 and CDR2 sequences are MDHEN and SYDVKM. CDR3 length equals 14 residues. V lost 6 bases and J lost 0, with 9 bases in between. The CDR3 spells CASSLDNSYNEQFF. CDR3 bases: TGTGCCAGCAGCCTCGACAACTCCTACAATGAGCAGTTCTTC.

The genes are TRBV15 and TRBJ1-1, with unresolved D. V lost 1 base to trimming and J lost 7 bases, with 7 bases between them. The CDR3 runs to 12 residues. CDR1 and CDR2 from the germline V gene are LNHNV and YYDKDF (reference sequence). The DNA for the CDR3 is TGTGCCACCAGCAGAGGCGGCATTGAAGCTTTCTTT. It specifies CATSRGGIEAFF.

V usage is TRBV7-3 and J usage is TRBJ2-2, with D perhaps matching TRBD1 (6 bases). The germline V and J ends were trimmed by 2 bases and 6 bases, with 10 bases remaining between them. This CDR3 is 14 amino acids long. Germline-derived CDR1 and CDR2 are SGHTA and FQGTGA. The chain's CDR3 is CASSLAGESGELFF. The CDR3 nucleotides read TGTGCCAGCAGCTTAGCAGGGGAATCCGGGGAGCTGTTTTTT.

The chain joins TRBV2 to TRBJ1-1; no clear D gene. The CDR3 runs 15 residues. Looked up from germline, CDR1 is SNHLY and CDR2 is FYNNEI. V lost 9 bases, J lost 0 bases, and 17 bases lay in between. The CDR3, as DNA: TGTGCCAGGGTTTGGGGTGGAGGCATGAACACTGAAGCTTTCTTT. Amino acid sequence: CARVWGGGMNTEAFF.

The CDR3 sequence: CASSPGTGTVNTQYF. CDR3 sequence (DNA): TGTGCCAGTAGTCCCGGGACAGGGACAGTCAATACGCAGTATTTT. This chain connects TRBV19 to TRBJ2-3, with TRBD1 matching over 9 bases. Trimming cost V 5 bases and J 7 bases; bases outside gene matches: 10. The CDR3 covers 15 residues. Germline V gene lookup returns CDR1 LNHDA and CDR2 SQIVND (reference sequence).

This clone was counted only a few times. V usage is TRBV10-3 and J usage is TRBJ2-7; 7 bases are a match to TRBD2. From germline, CDR1 is ENHRY and CDR2 SYGVKD. The trim removed 7 bases at V and 2 bases at J, leaving 2 bases unmatched. This CDR3 has 12 residues. The CDR3: CAINGGAYEQYF. CDR3 nucleotide sequence: TGTGCCATCAATGGGGGGGCCTACGAGCAGTACTTC.

The V gene is TRBV6-1, the J gene TRBJ2-5, with 8 bases aligning to TRBD2. TRBJ2-7 matches the DNA end more closely, so the J call is doubtful. The CDR3 totals 19 residues. The germline V gene encodes CDR1 MNHNS and CDR2 SASEGT. Here the CDR3 reads CASSVKTSGLGLARDEQYF. The CDR3 coding sequence is TGTGCCAGCAGTGTTAAAACCTCTGGGCTCGGACTAGCTCGGGACGAGCAGTACTTC.

The gene calls are TRBV27 and TRBJ1-2, with D possibly matching TRBD1 (6 bases). Germline V gene data show CDR1 as MNHEY and CDR2 as SMNVEV (reference sequence). Trimming took off 2 bases at V and 4 bases at J, with 14 bases between the two ends. The CDR3 is 15 residues long. CDR3 region: CASSLEIGRGYGYTF. CDR3 nucleotides: TGTGCCAGCAGTTTAGAAATAGGCAGGGGCTATGGCTACACCTTC.